This passage covers 5 T cell receptor beta chains from one sample sequenced in a study of OX40 agonist ivuxolimab in advanced cancers. This table comes from immunoSEQ multiplex PCR, and its TCRdb copy is limited to in-frame clones, with some not included. The sample yields some 130,000 clones, about nine tenths seen once. Material: CD4+ or CD8+ T cells sorted from blood, obtained in a trial of the OX40 agonist ivuxolimab. The receptors stem from an adult with an advanced solid tumor such as melanoma, head and neck, liver or kidney cancer.

The V call is TRBV7-9, the J call TRBJ2-2, with 7 positions matching TRBD1. The CDR3 contains 17 residues. From germline, CDR1 is SEHNR and CDR2 FQNEAQ (reference sequence). Losses at the gene ends were 5 bases for V and 5 bases for J; bases not matched to a gene: 14. CDR3 residues: CASSTQSGQLSTGELFF. Written as DNA, the CDR3 is TGTGCCAGCAGCACACAATCGGGACAGCTCTCGACCGGGGAGCTGTTTTTT.

The rearrangement uses TRBV19 and TRBJ2-3, with D maybe TRBD1 (5 bases). Trimming stripped 3 bases from V and 2 bases from J, with 9 bases between. Germline-derived CDR1 and CDR2 are LNHDA and SQIVND (reference sequence). The CDR3 totals 14 residues. The CDR3 region is CASSMGRDTDTQYF. CDR3 bases: TGTGCCAGTAGTATGGGCAGGGACACAGATACGCAGTATTTT.

The chain couples TRBV21-1 to TRBJ2-5; the table's D call TRBD2 went unverified against the DNA. TRBV21-1 is flagged as a pseudogene. CDR3 length: 15 amino acids. Written as DNA, the CDR3 is TGTGCCAGCAGTATAAGGGCTAGCGGGAGTCAGACCCAGTACTTC. It translates to CASSIRASGSQTQYF.

A note on this clone: The junction departs from the called germline gene at one end, perhaps through a read error. This sequence joins TRBV7-7 and TRBJ1-2; TRBD1 is a possible D gene (6 bases). This CDR3 is built from 13 residues. CDR1 is SSHAT, CDR2 FNYEAQ, per germline (reference sequence). The CDR3: CASSHGQKYGYTF. CDR3 DNA sequence: TGTGCTAGCAGCCACGGACAGAAATATGGCTACACCTTC.

This clone was observed a single time. The genes are TRBV18 and TRBJ2-7; D perhaps matches TRBD1 (6 bases). CDR1 and CDR2 from the germline V gene are KGHSH and LQKENI. The CDR3 sequence is 14 residues long. V was cut by 6 bases and J by 6 bases, with 18 bases left in between. CDR3 in DNA: TGTGCCAGCTCGCCCGACAGGAAAAACTCCGAGCAGTACTTC. Its translation: CASSPDRKNSEQYF. Combining the CDR3 with reference TRBV18 and TRBJ2-7 gives the whole variable domain NAGVMQNPRHLVRRRGQEARLRCSPMKGHSHVYWYRQLPEEGLKFMVYLQKENIIDESGMPKERFSAEFPKEGPSILRIQQVVRGDSAAYFCASSPDRKNSEQYFGPGTRLTVT.